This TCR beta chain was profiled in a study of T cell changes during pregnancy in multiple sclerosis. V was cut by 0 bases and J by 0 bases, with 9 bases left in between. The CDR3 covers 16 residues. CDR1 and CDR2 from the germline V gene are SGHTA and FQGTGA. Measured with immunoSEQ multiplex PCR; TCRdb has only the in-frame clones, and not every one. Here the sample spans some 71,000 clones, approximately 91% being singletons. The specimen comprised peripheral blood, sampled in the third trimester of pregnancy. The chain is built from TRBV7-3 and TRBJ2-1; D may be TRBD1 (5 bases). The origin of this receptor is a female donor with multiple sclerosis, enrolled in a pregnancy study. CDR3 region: CASSLTGHSSYNEQFF. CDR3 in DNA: TGTGCCAGCAGCTTAACGGGGCACAGCTCCTACAATGAGCAGTTCTTC.